A selection of T cell receptor beta chains follows, all from one sample in a study of patients and donors after allogeneic stem cell transplantation. TCRdb fed the RT-PCR reads into MiXCR, producing one record per CDR3 protein. The sample consists of about 960,000 distinct CDR3 sequences, about a sixth of them appearing once. Material: blood, either unsorted or a sorted T cell fraction (not recorded which). Receptor source: a human donor who was either an allogeneic HSCT recipient or a stem cell or donor lymphocyte infusion donor (not recorded which). It is not recorded whose cells these are; they may come from a transplant donor. Both conserved end residues are part of each CDR3. The D gene is left open where the match is weak. Clone size, where shown, is once, few, many, or a class for clones that have expanded.

abundance | j_gene | d_gene | v_gene | CDR3nt | CDR3aa
. | TRBJ1-1 | . | TRBV5-1 | TGCGCCAGCAGGGTTTGGGAGAACACTGAAGCTTTCTTT | CASRVWENTEAFF
. | TRBJ1-2 | . | TRBV5-6 | TGTGCCAGCAGCTTGGCAAGCCATGGCTACACCTTC | CASSLASHGYTF
few | TRBJ1-5 | . | TRBV20-1 | TGCAGTGCTACGGACCATCTGGGCAATCAGCCCCAGCATTTT | CSATDHLGNQPQHF
few | TRBJ2-7 | TRBD2 | TRBV5-6 | TGTGCCAGCAGTTCGACTAGCGGCGAGCAGTACTTC | CASSSTSGEQYF
. | TRBJ2-2 | . | TRBV9 | TGTGCCAGCGGCCATCGGAACACCGGGGAGCTGTTTTTT | CASGHRNTGELFF
few | TRBJ2-7 | TRBD1 | TRBV14 | TGTGCCAGCAGCCAGGCGGACAGGAGCTCCTACGAGCAGTACTTC | CASSQADRSSYEQYF
few | TRBJ2-5 | . | TRBV12-3/TRBV12-4 | TGTGCCAGCAGTTCACGGCTATGGGGCCAAGAGACCCAGTACTTC | CASSSRLWGQETQYF
. | TRBJ2-7 | . | TRBV20-1 | TGCAGTGCTAGGGACGACAGGTTCCCCTCCTACGAGCAGTACTTC | CSARDDRFPSYEQYF
. | TRBJ2-2 | TRBD2 | TRBV27 | TGTGCCAGCAGTTTACGGACTAGCAGGTCCCGCGGCACCGGGGAGCTGTTTTTT | CASSLRTSRSRGTGELFF
few | TRBJ2-7 | . | TRBV7-9 | TGTGCCAGCAGCCCCAGAAGACATGGATACTACGAGCAGTACTTC | CASSPRRHGYYEQYF
few | TRBJ2-7 | . | TRBV7-6 | TGTGCCAGCAGCTTAGACCGGGGGAACGAGCAGTACTTC | CASSLDRGNEQYF
. | TRBJ2-4 | TRBD2 | TRBV20-1 | TGCAGTGCTAGTCCTAGCGGGGGCTTCAATCTAGCCAAAAACATTCAGTACTTC | CSASPSGGFNLAKNIQYF
. | TRBJ2-7 | TRBD2 | TRBV5-1 | TGCGCCAGCAGCGTGGGACTAGCGTACTCCTACGAGCAGTACTTC | CASSVGLAYSYEQYF
few | TRBJ2-3 | TRBD2 | TRBV10-3 | TGTGCCATCAGTGAGTCCCGGACTAGCGGGAGCTATACGCAGTATTTT | CAISESRTSGSYTQYF
. | TRBJ2-1 | TRBD2 | TRBV9 | TGTGCCAGCAGGGGACTAGCGGGCAATGAGCAGTTCTTC | CASRGLAGNEQFF
few | TRBJ2-1 | . | TRBV27 | TGTGCCAGCAGGTGGGACAACAACAATGAGCAGTTCTTC | CASRWDNNNEQFF
. | TRBJ2-1 | . | TRBV11-1 | TGTGCCAGCAGCCCGTTCGCCGGCGGGTCGTCCTACAATGAGCAGTTCTTC | CASSPFAGGSSYNEQFF
. | TRBJ2-5 | . | TRBV20-1 | TGCAGTGCTAGATTCGGGGGTTCGGGGGAGACCCAGTACTTC | CSARFGGSGETQYF
. | TRBJ1-1 | . | TRBV6-2/TRBV6-3 | TGTGCCAGCAGTTCCGGGACAAAAGCTTTCTTT | CASSSGTKAFF
few | TRBJ2-5 | . | TRBV10-3 | TGTGCCATCAGTGGGCTCGGAGGCGGGACTCGAGAGACCCAGTACTTC | CAISGLGGGTRETQYF
. | TRBJ2-1 | . | TRBV18 | TGTGCCAGCTCACCACCGCCGGGCGGTGAGCAGTTCTTC | CASSPPPGGEQFF
. | TRBJ1-5 | . | TRBV6-2/TRBV6-3 | TGTGCCAGCGCCCGGGACATTAATCAGCCCCAGCATTTT | CASARDINQPQHF
. | TRBJ2-1 | . | TRBV5-1 | TGCGCCAGCAGTACCGGAAAGAGCTCCTACAATGAGCAGTTCTTC | CASSTGKSSYNEQFF
. | TRBJ2-7 | TRBD1 | TRBV6-2/TRBV6-3 | TGTGCCAGCAGCGCCCTATCATCCGGGACAGGGGGAAGGAACGAGCAGTACTTC | CASSALSSGTGGRNEQYF
few | TRBJ2-3 | TRBD2 | TRBV30 | TGTGCCTGGAGTCTACTAGCGGGACCGGGGAATACGCAGTATTTT | CAWSLLAGPGNTQYF
few | TRBJ1-6 | . | TRBV5-1 | TGCGCCAGCAGCTTAACAGGGTCAGGGACACCCCTCCACTTT | CASSLTGSGTPLHF
. | TRBJ2-1 | TRBD2 | TRBV7-6 | TGTGCCAGCAGCGCTAGGACTAGCGGAGTATACAATGAGCAGTTCTTC | CASSARTSGVYNEQFF
. | TRBJ2-7 | . | TRBV5-6 | TGTGCCAGCAGCTTTAGAGGGCGGGGAACGGGAGTATCCGAGCAGTACTTC | CASSFRGRGTGVSEQYF
many | TRBJ2-3 | TRBD2 | TRBV5-1 | TGCGCCAGCACCTCAGGACTAGCGGACACAGATACGCAGTATTTT | CASTSGLADTDTQYF
. | TRBJ2-5 | TRBD2 | TRBV4-1 | TGCGCCAGCAGCCAAGAAGCGGGGGGATCCCAATTGGGCCAAGAGACCCAGTACTTC | CASSQEAGGSQLGQETQYF
. | TRBJ2-1 | TRBD2 | TRBV10-3 | TGTGCCACCGCCGGGACTAGAGATGAGCAGTTCTTC | CATAGTRDEQFF
. | TRBJ1-1 | TRBD1 | TRBV7-3 | TGTGCCAGCAGCCGACAGGGGGGATTTAACACTGAAGCTTTCTTT | CASSRQGGFNTEAFF
. | TRBJ1-2 | . | TRBV12-3/TRBV12-4 | TGTGCCAGCAGTGAGCAGGGTCATGGCTACACCTTC | CASSEQGHGYTF
few | TRBJ1-5 | . | TRBV27 | TGTGCCAGCAGCCTCACAGGGTTCTCAGATCAGCCCCAGCATTTT | CASSLTGFSDQPQHF
. | TRBJ2-5 | . | TRBV3-1 | TGTGCCAGCAGCCAAGGCGGTTCTGGGGGGGAGACCCAGTACTTC | CASSQGGSGGETQYF
. | TRBJ2-1 | TRBD1 | TRBV9 | TGTGCCAGCAGCTCGCCGGGACAGGGGATCAATGAGCAGTTCTTC | CASSSPGQGINEQFF
few | TRBJ1-2 | . | TRBV7-9 | TGTGCCAGCAGGAATTATGGGACCCCCAGGGAGGACTATGGCTACACCTTC | CASRNYGTPREDYGYTF
many | TRBJ2-7 | . | TRBV12-3/TRBV12-4 | TGTGCCAGCAGTTTATCTGCCTACGAGCAGTACTTC | CASSLSAYEQYF
few | TRBJ2-7 | TRBD2 | TRBV7-9 | TGTGCCAGCAGCCCCCAAAGCGGGAGGCGCTCCTACGAGCAGTACTTC | CASSPQSGRRSYEQYF
few | TRBJ2-2 | . | TRBV15 | TGTGCCACCAGCAGAGATCCCTCGCGGGTGAACACCGGGGAGCTGTTTTTT | CATSRDPSRVNTGELFF
. | TRBJ1-2 | TRBD1 | TRBV20-1 | TGCAGTGCTAGGTTGACAGGGGAGAAGGGAGGCTACACCTTC | CSARLTGEKGGYTF
. | TRBJ1-4 | . | TRBV11-3 | TGTGCCAGCAGCTTAGATGGGTTCGGAAATGAAAAACTGTTTTTT | CASSLDGFGNEKLFF
. | TRBJ1-1 | TRBD1 | TRBV30 | TGTGCCTGGAGTGTAGGGACAGGGATGACTGAAGCTTTCTTT | CAWSVGTGMTEAFF
many | TRBJ1-2 | TRBD1 | TRBV12-3/TRBV12-4 | TGTGCCAGCAGCCGAGCCGACAGGGCCTATGGCTACACCTTC | CASSRADRAYGYTF
few | TRBJ1-2 | . | TRBV3-1 | TGTGCCAGCAGCCGGCACAGGGAGGGGGGCTACACCTTC | CASSRHREGGYTF
. | TRBJ2-5 | . | TRBV7-8 | TGTGCCAGCAGCCCCCGACTCTATAAAGAGACCCAGTACTTC | CASSPRLYKETQYF
few | TRBJ1-1 | . | TRBV12-5 | TGTGCTAGTGGTTGGGGCAACACTGAAGCTTTCTTT | CASGWGNTEAFF
few | TRBJ2-3 | . | TRBV20-1 | TGCAGTGTAATTCCTAGAGCGGCCACAGATACGCAGTATTTT | CSVIPRAATDTQYF